This T cell receptor (beta chain) was sequenced during a study of blood T cells in healthy people across ages. Healthy Caucasians from Russia aged roughly 6 to 100 served as donors. A second 7 to 11 cycle PCR used barcoded and J-beta primers. MiXCR, run by TCRdb on the 5' RACE reads, gives a single entry per CDR3 protein. Of 600,000 to 900,000 distinct CDR3 sequences listed, roughly 24% are singletons. Germline CDR1 MNHNS, CDR2 SASEGT. With 11 bases removed from V and 4 bases from J, the gap between germline ends came to 17 bases. The length of the CDR3 is 13 residues. This same sample was also taken into another study, of T cells of mothers and their children.

The receptor comes from a boy younger than 18 in good health. The specimen was blood. V and J are TRBV6-1 and TRBJ1-2, with TRBD1 as a possible D gene (6 bases). In nucleotides, the CDR3 is TGTGCCTTGAGAGGGGGACACACCTATGGCTACACCTTC. Protein sequence: CALRGGHTYGYTF.